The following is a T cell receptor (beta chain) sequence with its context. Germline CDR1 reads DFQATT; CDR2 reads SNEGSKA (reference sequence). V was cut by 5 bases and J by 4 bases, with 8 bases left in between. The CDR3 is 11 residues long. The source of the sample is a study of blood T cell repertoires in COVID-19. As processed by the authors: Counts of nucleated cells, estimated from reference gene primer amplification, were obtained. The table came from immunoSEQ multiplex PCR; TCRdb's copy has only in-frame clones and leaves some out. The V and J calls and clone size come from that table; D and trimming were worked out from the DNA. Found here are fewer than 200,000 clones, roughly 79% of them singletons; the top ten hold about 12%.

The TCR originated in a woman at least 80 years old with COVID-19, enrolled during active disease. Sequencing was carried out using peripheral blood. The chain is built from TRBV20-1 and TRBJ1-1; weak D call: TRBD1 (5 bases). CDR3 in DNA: TGCAGTGCTTTCGACAGCACTGAAGCTTTCTTT. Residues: CSAFDSTEAFF.